This TCR beta chain was captured by sequencing in a study of T cells after yellow fever vaccination. V lost 0 bases, J lost 0 bases, and 6 bases lay in between. The CDR3 totals 14 residues. Germline V lookup: CDR1 LGHNA, CDR2 YSLEER. In its sample, this clonotype was seen many times. MiXCR, run by TCRdb on the 5' RACE reads, gives a single entry per CDR3 protein. The table lists some 29,000 distinct CDR3 sequences, 5% of them singletons. This receptor was taken from a man under 40 who received the YFV17D yellow fever vaccine. The sequencing used CD8+ T cells sorted from PBMCs, collected 10 days after the yellow fever booster vaccination. The genes are TRBV4-3 and TRBJ2-7; no clear D gene. The CDR3 protein is CASSQEAVSYEQYF. Here the CDR3 DNA reads TGCGCCAGCAGCCAAGAGGCAGTCTCCTACGAGCAGTACTTC.